The 25 T cell receptor beta chains presented below share a single source sample, sequenced in a study of blood T cells in healthy people across ages. Combining a sample-barcoded 5' primer with a J-beta primer mix, a second PCR ran for 7 to 11 cycles. TCRdb re-called the 5' RACE reads through MiXCR, storing one row per CDR3 protein. This table has over 950,000 distinct CDR3 sequences, more than 30% appearing once. The sample consisted of blood. These receptors were obtained from a man between 18 and 35 years old in good health.

This chain connects TRBV5-1 to TRBJ2-3; TRBD2 matches at 11 bases. V lost 4 bases, J lost 0 bases, and 7 bases stayed unmatched. Germline V lookup: CDR1 SGHRS, CDR2 YFSETQ. The CDR3 is made up of 17 amino acids. In DNA form, the CDR3 reads TGCGCCAGCAGCCAGAGACTAGCGGGACTTAGCACAGATACGCAGTATTTT. Protein sequence: CASSQRLAGLSTDTQYF.

This chain connects TRBV28 to TRBJ1-1, with TRBD1 matching 10 bases. The V gene end was trimmed by 5 bases and the J gene end by 1 base; junction bases not matched to a gene: 4. Germline CDR1 is MDHEN and CDR2 is SYDVKM. The CDR3 is 15 amino acids. The CDR3 loop reads CASSRQGARNTEAFF. The DNA for the CDR3 is TGTGCCAGCAGTCGACAGGGGGCAAGGAACACTGAAGCTTTCTTT.

This clonotype was seen a single time. The chain carries TRBV4-1 and TRBJ1-1; 11 nucleotides line up with TRBD1. Losses at the gene ends were 3 bases for V and 0 bases for J; bases not matched to a gene: 6. This CDR3 spans 17 amino acids. Germline V gene data show CDR1 as MGHRA and CDR2 as YSYEKL. Written as DNA, the CDR3 is TGCGCCAGCAGCCAGCCCGGGACAGGGGGGTTGAACACTGAAGCTTTCTTT. It is translated as CASSQPGTGGLNTEAFF.

The count of this clonotype is one. A single base separates this from a much larger clone, so it may be a read error. This chain links TRBV5-1 with TRBJ2-1; TRBD1 is a possible D gene (6 bases). The CDR3 consists of 16 residues. Germline CDR1 is SGHRS and CDR2 is YFSETQ. CDR3: CASNSGDGSSCNEQFF. Written as DNA, the CDR3 is TGCGCCAGCAACTCAGGGGACGGCAGCTCCTGCAATGAGCAGTTCTTC.

The chain links TRBV30 to TRBJ1-1; TRBD1 matches at 7 bases. With V trimmed by 2 bases and J by 1 base, 4 bases remained unmatched. The germline gives CDR1 GTSNPN, CDR2 SVGIG (reference sequence). There are 14 residues in the CDR3. The CDR3 DNA is TGTGCCTGGAGTCGACAGGGTTGGAACACTGAAGCTTTCTTT. Amino acids: CAWSRQGWNTEAFF.

The sample holds a few counts of this clonotype. The genes are TRBV5-1 and TRBJ2-1, with D possibly being TRBD2 (6 bases). V lost 3 bases and J lost 8, with 12 bases in between. CDR3 length: 13 residues. Germline V lookup: CDR1 SGHRS, CDR2 YFSETQ. The CDR3 here is CASSSLGGYEQFF. CDR3 DNA sequence: TGCGCCAGCAGCTCCCTTGGGGGGTATGAGCAGTTCTTC.

As for this clonotype: A read error may account for a junction end that differs from germline. The chain uses TRBV20-1 and TRBJ1-1; D is unresolved. The germline CDR1 and CDR2 sequences are DFQATT and SNEGSKA (reference sequence). The CDR3 spans 12 residues. CDR3 amino acids: CRATTRNTEAFF. In DNA form, the CDR3 reads TGCAGGGCTACCACTAGGAACACTGAAGCTTTCTTT.

The chain is built from TRBV5-1 and TRBJ1-5; possible D gene TRBD1, 5 bases. The V end lost 0 bases, the J end lost 3 bases, and 10 bases lay between the germline ends. The CDR3 sequence is 15 residues long. The germline gives CDR1 SGHRS, CDR2 YFSETQ. The CDR3 is CASSLVDRYNQPQHF. The DNA for the CDR3 is TGCGCCAGCAGCTTGGTCGACAGATACAATCAGCCCCAGCATTTT.

This clonotype came up a few times. One base away lies a much larger clone, so this may be a sequencing read error. V usage is TRBV20-1 and J usage is TRBJ1-5, with D perhaps matching TRBD1 (6 bases). Germline assignment: CDR1 DFQATT and CDR2 SNEGSKA (reference sequence). The CDR3 totals 17 residues. Trimming left V 6 bases short and J 3 bases short, with 24 bases between. The CDR3 DNA follows: TGCAGTGCGATTCGGGGGGGGGCCCGAGAATACAATCAGCCCCAGCATTTT. This sequence encodes CSAIRGGAREYNQPQHF.

There are a few counts of this clonotype. The chain has TRBV14 and TRBJ2-3, with D perhaps TRBD2 (6 bases). The CDR3 contains 14 residues. Germline V gene data show CDR1 as SGHDN and CDR2 as FVKESK. Trimming stripped 4 bases from V and 3 bases from J, with 11 bases between. In DNA, the CDR3 is TGTGCCAGCAGCCGGATAAGCGGGACAGATACGCAGTATTTT. Amino acids: CASSRISGTDTQYF.

The rearrangement uses TRBV12-3 or TRBV12-4 and TRBJ1-1; D gene unclear. Trimming took 0 bases from V and 1 from J, leaving 9 bases between them. The CDR3 covers 15 residues. DNA of the CDR3: TGTGCCAGCAGTTTAGCGAAGAAATCGAACACTGAAGCTTTCTTT. This sequence encodes CASSLAKKSNTEAFF.

The chain joins TRBV7-2 to TRBJ1-6, with a tentative D call TRBD1 (5 bases). Germline V CDR1 and CDR2: SGHTA, FQGNSA. Between the trimmed V and J ends, which lost 4 bases and 0 bases, there was a span of 7 bases. The CDR3 runs 15 residues. The CDR3 region is CASSYRFSYNSPLHF. The CDR3 nucleotides are TGTGCCAGCAGCTACAGGTTCTCCTATAATTCACCCCTCCACTTT.

This clonotype was counted only a few times. In DNA form, the CDR3 reads TGTGCCAGCAGCTTATACGAGGACAGGGGGATCTACGAGCAGTACTTC. Amino acid sequence: CASSLYEDRGIYEQYF. The chain combines TRBV7-9 with TRBJ2-7; 10 bases agree with TRBD1. V shed 2 bases and J 3 bases; nucleotides not matched to a gene: 7. Germline values: CDR1 SEHNR, CDR2 FQNEAQ (reference sequence). This CDR3 region has 16 residues.

V usage is TRBV13 and J usage is TRBJ1-4; no clear D gene. The CDR3 covers 16 residues. In germline, CDR1 is PRHDT, CDR2 FYEKMQ (reference sequence). The V and J ends lost 2 bases and 0 bases respectively, with 10 bases between them. CDR3 nucleotide sequence: TGTGCCAGCAGCTTACGGGGTGGGACAACTAATGAAAAACTGTTTTTT. It codes for CASSLRGGTTNEKLFF.

The rearrangement uses TRBV20-1 and TRBJ1-1, with 8 bases fitting TRBD1. The CDR3 is made up of 14 amino acids. J gave up 2 bases and V 5 bases, and 7 bases lay outside the gene matches. In germline, CDR1 is DFQATT, CDR2 SNEGSKA (reference sequence). CDR3 sequence reads: CSAPRTGSNTEAFF. The CDR3 DNA follows: TGCAGTGCTCCACGGACAGGGAGTAACACTGAAGCTTTCTTT.

Only a few counts were recorded for this clonotype. The J gene is TRBJ2-1, the V gene TRBV20-1; 11 bases match TRBD2. V gave up 2 bases and J gave up 6 bases; unmatched junction bases: 21. The CDR3 has 20 residues. CDR1 is DFQATT, CDR2 SNEGSKA, per germline (reference sequence). This CDR3 reads CSARSAGLAGGTGRVNEQFF. CDR3 coding DNA: TGCAGTGCTAGAAGCGCTGGGCTAGCGGGGGGCACCGGCCGGGTCAATGAGCAGTTCTTC.

This sequence joins TRBV5-1 and TRBJ2-3; 10 positions agree with TRBD2. Germline values: CDR1 SGHRS, CDR2 YFSETQ. Germline trimming cut 4 bases from V and 2 bases from J; bases unmatched to any gene: 4. CDR3 length equals 15 residues. CDR3 region: CASSISGGTTDTQYF. CDR3 sequence (DNA): TGCGCCAGCAGCATTAGCGGGGGGACCACAGATACGCAGTATTTT.

This clonotype has just one count. This may arise from a read error, as a much more abundant clone is one base away. The chain recombines TRBV9 with TRBJ2-1; no definite D call. The DNA end favors TRBJ2-7, so the J call may be wrong. The V gene's germline CDR1 is SGDLS and CDR2 YYNGEE. This CDR3 spans 15 amino acids. CDR3 amino acids: CASSPDPGTYNEQYF. The CDR3 region has the DNA TGTGCCAGCAGCCCTGACCCTGGCACCTACAATGAGCAGTACTTC.

V gene TRBV12-3 or TRBV12-4 combines with J gene TRBJ2-1, with a weak D call TRBD2 (6 bases). CDR3 length: 15 amino acids. Deletions cut 2 bases from V and 8 bases from J, with 16 bases between. CDR3: CASSLRRGSMDEQFF. The CDR3 DNA follows: TGTGCCAGCAGTTTAAGGAGGGGATCTATGGATGAGCAGTTCTTC.

This clonotype has more than one count but fewer than ten. The rearrangement links TRBV15 to TRBJ2-7; 7 bases agree with TRBD2. CDR1 is LNHNV and CDR2 is YYDKDF in the germline V gene (reference sequence). Trimming took 0 bases from V and 6 from J; bases not matched to a gene: 8. This CDR3 spans 15 amino acids. The CDR3 loop reads CATSRDRGRGSEQYF. For the CDR3, the DNA is TGTGCCACCAGCAGAGATCGGGGGAGGGGTTCCGAGCAGTACTTC.

This chain connects TRBV20-1 to TRBJ1-1; 7 nucleotides align to TRBD1. The germline gives CDR1 DFQATT, CDR2 SNEGSKA (reference sequence). The CDR3 runs to 12 residues. With 5 bases clipped from V and 7 bases from J, the junction kept 7 bases outside the gene matches. In nucleotides, the CDR3 is TGCAGTGCTCGACAGGGTACAATTGAAGCTTTCTTT. Its translation is CSARQGTIEAFF.

As concerns this clonotype: A much larger clonotype is one base distant, so this may be a read error. This sequence joins TRBV4-1 and TRBJ1-3; D uncertain. CDR1 is MGHRA, CDR2 YSYEKL, per germline. Deletions cut 1 base from V and 4 bases from J, with 5 bases between. This CDR3 comprises 13 residues. The CDR3 DNA sequence: TGCGCCAGCAGCCAAGTGACCGGAAACACCATATATTTT. Its protein product is CASSQVTGNTIYF.

A few counts support this clonotype. This rearrangement joins TRBV20-1 to TRBJ2-1, with D possibly being TRBD2 (6 bases). This CDR3 contains 15 residues. The germline V and J ends were trimmed by 2 bases and 4 bases, with 15 bases remaining between them. The germline V gene has CDR1 DFQATT and CDR2 SNEGSKA (reference sequence). DNA for the CDR3: TGCAGTGCTAGATATGCCCGGGCGGGGTACAATGAGCAGTTCTTC. Its protein product is CSARYARAGYNEQFF.

The rearrangement uses TRBV2 and TRBJ2-7, with D maybe TRBD1 (5 bases). Germline CDR1 is SNHLY and CDR2 is FYNNEI. The CDR3 loop spans 16 amino acids. Deletions cut 1 base from V and 7 bases from J, with 20 bases between. The CDR3 DNA sequence: TGTGCCAGCAGTGAAGTGGGGTCAGGGCTCTACAATGAGCAGTACTTC. Translated: CASSEVGSGLYNEQYF.

The V gene is TRBV6-5, the J gene TRBJ1-1, with D unclear. From germline, CDR1 is MNHEY and CDR2 SVGAGI. V was shortened by 0 bases and J by 3 bases, with 5 bases between the two germline ends. There are 13 residues in the CDR3. CDR3 residues: CASSYSVYTEAFF. The CDR3 DNA sequence: TGTGCCAGCAGTTACTCAGTTTACACTGAAGCTTTCTTT.